This T cell receptor beta chain came from a study of chemoradiotherapy in HPV16-positive cancers. General study results and limits: Functional assays defining HPV-specific T cells used only a couple of HPV16-positive patients.

The method was immunoSEQ multiplex PCR; TCRdb's version includes in-frame clones alone and lacks a portion of them. The sample includes approximately 800 clones, around nine tenths of them seen just once. This clone was counted a single time. What it binds is not known. Germline loops: CDR1 LNHDA, CDR2 SQIVND (reference sequence). The CDR3 is made up of 14 amino acids. The trim removed 6 bases at V and 0 bases at J, leaving 3 bases unmatched. This sequence was found in a human donor with HPV-associated anogenital cancer. The chain joins TRBV19 to TRBJ1-1; 8 bases are shared with TRBD1. The sample in question was tumor tissue, obtained from a patient who underwent chemoradiotherapy. The CDR3 region has the DNA TGTGCCAGTAGCCAGGACAGGGTGAACACTGAAGCTTTCTTT. Amino acids: CASSQDRVNTEAFF.